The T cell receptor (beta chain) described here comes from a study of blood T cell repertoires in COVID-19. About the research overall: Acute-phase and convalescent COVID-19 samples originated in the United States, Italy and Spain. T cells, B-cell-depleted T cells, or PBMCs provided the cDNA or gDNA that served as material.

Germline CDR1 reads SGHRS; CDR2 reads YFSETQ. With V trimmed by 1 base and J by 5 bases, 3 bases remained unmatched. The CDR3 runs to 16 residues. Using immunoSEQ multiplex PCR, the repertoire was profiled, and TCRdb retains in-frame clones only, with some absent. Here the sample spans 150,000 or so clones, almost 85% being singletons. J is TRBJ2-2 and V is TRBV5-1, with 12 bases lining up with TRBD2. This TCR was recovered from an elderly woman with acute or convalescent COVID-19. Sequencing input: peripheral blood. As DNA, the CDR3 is TGCGCCAGCAGCTTGTCTAGCGGGAGGGCTACCGGGGAGCTGTTTTTT. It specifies CASSLSSGRATGELFF.